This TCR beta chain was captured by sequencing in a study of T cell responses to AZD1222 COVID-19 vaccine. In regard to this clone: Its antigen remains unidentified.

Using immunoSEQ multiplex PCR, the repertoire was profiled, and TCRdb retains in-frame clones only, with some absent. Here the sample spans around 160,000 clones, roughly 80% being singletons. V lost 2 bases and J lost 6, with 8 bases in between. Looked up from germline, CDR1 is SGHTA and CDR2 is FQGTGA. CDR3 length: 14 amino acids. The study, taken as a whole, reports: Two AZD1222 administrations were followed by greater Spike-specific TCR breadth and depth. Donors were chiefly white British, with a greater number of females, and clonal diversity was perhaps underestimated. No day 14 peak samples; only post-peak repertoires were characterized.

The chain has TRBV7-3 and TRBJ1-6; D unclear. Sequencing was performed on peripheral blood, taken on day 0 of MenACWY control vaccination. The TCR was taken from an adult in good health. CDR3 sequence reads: CASSLDGSNSPLHF. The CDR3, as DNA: TGTGCCAGCAGCTTAGACGGGTCTAATTCACCCCTCCACTTT. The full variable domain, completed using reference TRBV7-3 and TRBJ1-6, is GAGVSQTPSNKVTEKGKYVELRCDPISGHTALYWYRQSLGQGPEFLIYFQGTGAADDSGLPNDRFFAVRPEGSVSTLKIQRTERGDSAVYLCASSLDGSNSPLHFGNGTRLTVT.